Following are 2 T cell receptor beta chains from one sample sequenced in a study of identical twins. A single record per CDR3 protein comes from TCRdb applying MiXCR to the 5' RACE reads. The table lists roughly 630,000 distinct CDR3 sequences, 7% to 7.5% of them singletons, with approximately 1.5% in the top ten. The sample also formed part of further work on yellow fever vaccine responses in identical twins.

The sample was PBMCs. Receptors originate from a woman between 18 and 30 years old in good health.

This clonotype was seen more than once but under ten times. The genes are TRBV29-1 and TRBJ2-1; TRBD2 matches 12 bases. CDR3 length: 15 amino acids. Germline assignment: CDR1 SQVTM and CDR2 ANQGSEA. V shed 6 bases and J 7 bases; nucleotides not matched to a gene: 10. CDR3 bases: TGCAGCGTCGAGAAGACTAGCGGGAGTATTAATGAGCAGTTCTTC. It is translated as CSVEKTSGSINEQFF.

This clonotype has only a few counts. V is TRBV28 and J is TRBJ2-7; 12 positions match TRBD1. From germline, CDR1 is MDHEN and CDR2 SYDVKM. The CDR3 runs to 15 residues. V gave up 6 bases and J gave up 7 bases; unmatched junction bases: 10. The CDR3: CASSLSGTGGWEQYF. The CDR3 nucleotides read TGTGCCAGCAGCCTTTCCGGGACAGGGGGCTGGGAGCAGTACTTC.